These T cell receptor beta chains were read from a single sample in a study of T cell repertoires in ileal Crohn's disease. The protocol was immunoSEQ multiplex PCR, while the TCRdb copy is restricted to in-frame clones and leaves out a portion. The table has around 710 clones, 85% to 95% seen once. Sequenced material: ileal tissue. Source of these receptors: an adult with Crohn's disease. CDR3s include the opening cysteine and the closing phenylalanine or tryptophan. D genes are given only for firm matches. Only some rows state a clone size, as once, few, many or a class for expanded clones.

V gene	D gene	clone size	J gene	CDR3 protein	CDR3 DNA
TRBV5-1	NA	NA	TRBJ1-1	CASSSGTTTEAFF	TGCGCCAGCAGCTCCGGGACAACCACTGAAGCTTTCTTT
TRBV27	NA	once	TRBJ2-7	CASSLRARGYEQYF	TGTGCCAGCAGTTTGCGAGCGAGGGGATACGAGCAGTACTTC
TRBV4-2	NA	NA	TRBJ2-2	CASSQEPGAAIGELFF	TGTGCCAGCAGCCAAGAACCGGGGGCGGCGATCGGGGAGCTGTTTTTT
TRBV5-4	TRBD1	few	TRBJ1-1	CASSLAPRGQLGRAFF	TGTGCCAGCAGCTTGGCCCCCAGGGGGCAATTAGGTAGAGCTTTCTTT
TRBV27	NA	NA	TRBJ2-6	CASRQGGSGANVLTF	TGTGCCAGCCGCCAGGGGGGCTCTGGGGCCAACGTCCTGACTTTC
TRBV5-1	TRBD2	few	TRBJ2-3	CASRYLAGGYTDTQYF	TGCGCCAGCAGATATCTAGCGGGGGGCTACACAGATACGCAGTATTTT
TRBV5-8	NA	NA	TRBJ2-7	CASSFRDSPSYEQYF	TGTGCCAGCAGCTTCCGGGACTCCCCCTCCTACGAGCAGTACTTC
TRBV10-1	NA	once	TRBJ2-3	CASSEFTVMGTDTQYF	TGCGCCAGCAGTGAGTTTACGGTCATGGGCACAGATACGCAGTATTTT
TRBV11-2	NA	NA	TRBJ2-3	CASHAGWTTDTQYF	TGTGCCAGCCACGCGGGTTGGACCACAGATACGCAGTATTTT
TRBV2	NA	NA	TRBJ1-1	CASSEAVRPEAFF	TGTGCCAGCAGTGAAGCGGTCAGACCCGAAGCTTTCTTT
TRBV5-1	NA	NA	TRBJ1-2	CASSTATAYGYTF	TGCGCCAGCAGCACAGCTACGGCCTATGGCTACACCTTC
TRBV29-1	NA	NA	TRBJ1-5	CSVLFGTAYSNQPQHF	TGCAGCGTTTTATTTGGAACAGCCTATAGCAATCAGCCCCAGCATTTT
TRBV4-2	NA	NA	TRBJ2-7	CASSQVVGGYEQYF	TGTGCCAGCAGCCAAGTAGTGGGCGGTTACGAGCAGTACTTC
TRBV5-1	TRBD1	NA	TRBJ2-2	CASSSSDRGNTGELFF	TGCGCCAGCAGCTCGTCCGACAGGGGGAACACCGGGGAGCTGTTTTTT
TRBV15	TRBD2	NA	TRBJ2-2	CATSRDWAGGNTGELFF	TGTGCCACCAGCAGAGATTGGGCGGGAGGGAACACCGGGGAGCTGTTTTTT
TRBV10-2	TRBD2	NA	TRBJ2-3	CATLAGGTDTQYF	TGCGCCACACTAGCGGGGGGGACAGATACGCAGTATTTT
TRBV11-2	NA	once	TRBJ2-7	CASSPLRDPYEQYF	TGTGCCAGCAGCCCACTCCGGGATCCCTACGAGCAGTACTTC
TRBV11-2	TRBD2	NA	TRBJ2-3	CASGPHGTSGTDTQYF	TGTGCCAGCGGCCCTCACGGGACTAGTGGCACAGATACGCAGTATTTT
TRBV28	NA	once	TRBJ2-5	CASNPPPGETQYF	TGTGCCAGCAATCCCCCGCCAGGAGAGACCCAGTACTTC
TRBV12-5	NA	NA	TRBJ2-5	CASAPPRPQGETQYF	TGTGCTAGTGCTCCGCCACGACCCCAGGGCGAGACCCAGTACTTC
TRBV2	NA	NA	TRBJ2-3	CASSMGRNTDTQYF	TGTGCCAGCAGCATGGGGCGCAACACAGATACGCAGTATTTT
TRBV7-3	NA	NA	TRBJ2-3	CASSLDLHVGDTQYF	TGTGCCAGCAGCTTAGATCTACACGTCGGCGATACGCAGTATTTT
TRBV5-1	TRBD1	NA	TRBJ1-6	CASSLEGQPNSPLHF	TGCGCCAGCAGCTTGGAGGGACAGCCGAACTCACCCCTCCACTTT
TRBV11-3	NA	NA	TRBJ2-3	CASSLQPDTQYF	TGTGCCAGCAGCTTACAGCCAGATACGCAGTATTTT
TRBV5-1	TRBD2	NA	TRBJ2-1	CASSSVGGSAMGEQFF	TGCGCCAGCAGCTCCGTGGGCGGGAGCGCGATGGGTGAGCAGTTCTTC
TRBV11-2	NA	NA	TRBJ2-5	CASSLGETQYF	TGTGCCAGCAGCTTAGGAGAGACCCAGTACTTC
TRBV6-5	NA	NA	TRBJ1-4	CASSLYRGEKLFF	TGTGCCAGCAGTTTATACAGAGGGGAAAAACTGTTTTTT